One sample yielded the 20 T cell receptor beta chains listed below, sequenced in a study of blood T cell repertoires in COVID-19 (TCRdb year 2020). The protocol used for the library was the immunoSEQ multiplex PCR assay. TCRdb took this table from immuneACCESS and kept in-frame rearrangements with V and J called. Such tables lack part of the clones; where checked against another copy, unresolved V genes explain under half of the gap, and the rest is unexplained. In all, the sample holds hundreds of thousands of clones, and roughly 86% of those were seen once. The ten biggest clones cover about 8.9% of the sample. Sequencing was done on a sample of PBMCs or T cells enriched from blood (not recorded which). The receptors stem from a woman under 30 who had recovered from COVID-19.

V usage is TRBV6-5 and J usage is TRBJ1-1, with D possibly matching TRBD1 (6 bases). CDR1 is MNHEY, CDR2 SVGAGI, per germline. The V end was cut by 11 bases, the J end by 4 bases, with 17 bases between. This CDR3 region has 13 residues. The CDR3 protein is CASFRGPGTEAFF. Here the CDR3 DNA reads TGTGCCTCCTTCAGGGGACCGGGCACTGAAGCTTTCTTT.

CDR3 region: CASSTGLAGGGMDTQYF. The CDR3 DNA follows: TGTGCCAGCAGCACAGGACTAGCGGGGGGCGGTATGGATACGCAGTATTTT. The chain links TRBV28 to TRBJ2-3, with 14 bases aligning to TRBD2. The CDR3 runs to 17 residues. Germline lookup yields CDR1 MDHEN and CDR2 SYDVKM. After removal of 6 bases from V and 6 bases from J, the junction contained 11 bases not matched to a gene. Full variable domain (missing parts from reference TRBV28 and TRBJ2-3): DVKVTQSSRYLVKRTGEKVFLECVQDMDHENMFWYRQDPGLGLRLIYFSYDVKMKEKGDIPEGYSVSREKKERFSLILESASTNQTSMYLCASSTGLAGGGMDTQYFGPGTRLTVL.

The chain couples TRBV7-2 to TRBJ1-1, with 9 bases fitting TRBD1. Germline CDR1 is SGHTA and CDR2 is FQGNSA. V shed 4 bases and J 1 base; nucleotides not matched to a gene: 4. The CDR3 covers 15 residues. CDR3 nucleotide sequence: TGTGCCAGCAGCTGGAGGGACAGGGAGAACACTGAAGCTTTCTTT. Protein product: CASSWRDRENTEAFF.

This chain links TRBV5-1 with TRBJ2-3; 16 bases are shared with TRBD2. Germline V lookup: CDR1 SGHRS, CDR2 YFSETQ. CDR3 length equals 17 residues. V was pared by 7 bases and J by 2 bases, with 7 bases of the junction left unmatched. The DNA for the CDR3 is TGCGCCAGCTCGGGACTAGCGGGGGGGCGGGCCACAGATACGCAGTATTTT. This gives the protein CASSGLAGGRATDTQYF.

This chain uses TRBV12-5 with TRBJ1-2, with D perhaps TRBD1 (6 bases). This CDR3 is 16 amino acids long. The V gene's germline CDR1 is LGHNT and CDR2 FRNRAP. V lost 0 bases, J lost 2 bases, and 13 bases lay in between. The CDR3 coding sequence is TGTGCTAGTGGTTTGGTGGGCGGGGGGCGCAACTATGGCTACACCTTC. It codes for CASGLVGGGRNYGYTF. Full variable domain (remainder filled in from reference TRBV12-5 and TRBJ1-2): DARVTQTPRHKVTEMGQEVTMRCQPILGHNTVFWYRQTMMQGLELLAYFRNRAPLDDSGMPKDRFSAEMPDATLATLKIQPSEPRDSAVYFCASGLVGGGRNYGYTFGSGTRLTVV.

The rearrangement uses TRBV11-1 and TRBJ1-1, with 7 bases fitting TRBD1. The CDR3 is 14 amino acids. The junction had 8 bases not matched to a gene; V was cut back by 5 bases and J by 5 bases. CDR1 SGHAT and CDR2 FQDESV come from the germline V gene (reference sequence). The CDR3 spells CASSRTGAGTEAFF. DNA of the CDR3: TGTGCCAGCAGCCGAACAGGGGCCGGGACTGAAGCTTTCTTT.

The chain uses TRBV4-3 and TRBJ2-7, with D possibly matching TRBD2 (5 bases). The length of the CDR3 is 15 residues. The germline CDR1 and CDR2 sequences are LGHNA and YSLEER. V was trimmed by 4 bases and J by 4 bases, leaving 17 bases between them. This CDR3 reads CASSLRVKSEYEQYF. Here the CDR3 DNA reads TGCGCCAGCAGCCTGAGGGTCAAGAGCGAGTACGAGCAGTACTTC.

The rearrangement links TRBV4-3 to TRBJ2-1; D remains ambiguous. Trimming took 0 bases from V and 2 from J, leaving 17 bases between them. Germline CDR1 reads LGHNA; CDR2 reads YSLEER. The CDR3 is 18 amino acids. CDR3 amino acids: CASSQDVYSPPPYNEQFF. The CDR3, as DNA: TGCGCCAGCAGCCAAGATGTTTACTCTCCTCCTCCCTACAATGAGCAGTTCTTC.

The rearrangement joins TRBV9 to TRBJ1-5, with D perhaps TRBD1 (5 bases). V was cut by 4 bases and J by 6 bases, with 17 bases left in between. Germline V gives CDR1 SGDLS, CDR2 YYNGEE. The CDR3 is 15 residues long. As DNA, the CDR3 is TGTGCCAGCAGCCGCGGAGTCAGGGCTAGTCAGCCCCAGCATTTT. This translates into CASSRGVRASQPQHF.

J is TRBJ2-3 and V is TRBV6-2 or TRBV6-3, with D perhaps TRBD1 (6 bases). Trimming shortened V by 1 base and J by 2 bases, and 10 bases separated the two germline ends. The CDR3 is 15 amino acids. CDR1 and CDR2 (germline): MNHEY, SVGEGT. CDR3 bases: TGTGCCAGCAGTTACTTAGGACAGACCACAGATACGCAGTATTTT. This encodes CASSYLGQTTDTQYF.

The chain employs TRBV6-2 or TRBV6-3 and TRBJ2-5, with D possibly TRBD1 on 5 matching bases. CDR1 is MNHEY and CDR2 is SVGEGT in the germline V gene. This CDR3 region has 14 residues. V was shortened by 3 bases and J by 4 bases, with 12 bases between the two germline ends. The CDR3 region is CASSYSRVAETQYF. The DNA for the CDR3 is TGTGCCAGCAGTTATTCCAGGGTGGCAGAGACCCAGTACTTC.

The V and J genes are TRBV6-5 and TRBJ1-6, with TRBD1 as a possible D gene (6 bases). V lost 5 bases and J 8 bases, leaving 16 bases between the germline ends. The CDR3 is 15 amino acids. Germline CDR1 MNHEY, CDR2 SVGAGI. CDR3 nucleotides: TGTGCCAGCAGTACCCTACTGGGGGCTGATTCACCCCTCCACTTT. Translation gives CASSTLLGADSPLHF.

This rearrangement joins TRBV6-5 to TRBJ1-6, with TRBD1 matching 7 bases. The CDR3 runs 15 residues. The V gene end was trimmed by 6 bases and the J gene end by 5 bases; junction bases not matched to a gene: 7. Germline values: CDR1 MNHEY, CDR2 SVGAGI. The CDR3 DNA sequence: TGTGCCAGCAGACAAAAACAGGGGAATAATTCACCCCTCCACTTT. Amino acid sequence: CASRQKQGNNSPLHF.

A few counts support this clone. The chain joins TRBV7-2 to TRBJ2-5, with a weak D call TRBD2 (6 bases). Germline V lookup: CDR1 SGHTA, CDR2 FQGNSA. V lost 1 base to trimming and J lost 5 bases, with 14 bases between them. This CDR3 comprises 15 residues. The CDR3 DNA is TGTGCCAGCAGCTTAGGGCGGGGCCCCCATGAGACCCAGTACTTC. Translated: CASSLGRGPHETQYF.

V usage is TRBV28 and J usage is TRBJ1-4, with D possibly TRBD1 on 5 matching bases. Trimming pared 5 bases from V and 4 bases from J, leaving 14 bases between. The CDR3 contains 15 residues. CDR1 MDHEN and CDR2 SYDVKM come from the germline V gene. CDR3 residues: CASSDTDRYNEKLFF. CDR3 sequence (DNA): TGTGCCAGCAGTGATACTGACAGATATAATGAAAAACTGTTTTTT.

The rearrangement links TRBV9 to TRBJ2-1; 9 positions match TRBD2. The CDR3 runs 15 residues. Germline V gives CDR1 SGDLS, CDR2 YYNGEE. V gave up 1 base and J gave up 8 bases; unmatched junction bases: 7. The CDR3 loop is CASSVRREGLYEQFF. CDR3 coding DNA: TGTGCCAGCAGCGTACGGCGGGAGGGCCTATATGAGCAGTTCTTC.

The chain is built from TRBV6-5 and TRBJ1-2; D is possibly TRBD1 (6 bases). The germline gives CDR1 MNHEY, CDR2 SVGAGI. V was cut by 0 bases and J by 14 bases, with 25 bases left in between. The CDR3 consists of 16 residues. CDR3 DNA sequence: TGTGCCAGCAGTTACTCGAAGTATCGCCGGACAGATTATGAAACCTTC. The encoded protein is CASSYSKYRRTDYETF.

The chain employs TRBV10-3 and TRBJ2-3; 7 nucleotides agree with TRBD1. CDR3 length: 14 residues. The V and J ends lost 11 bases and 2 bases, in that order; junction bases with no gene match: 10. CDR1 is ENHRY and CDR2 is SYGVKD in the germline V gene. The CDR3, as DNA: TGTGCCTCCAAACCGGGACAGAACACAGATACGCAGTATTTT. This codes for CASKPGQNTDTQYF.

V usage is TRBV11-1 and J usage is TRBJ2-1; the D gene is possibly TRBD1 (6 bases). This CDR3 has 16 residues. Trimming removed 5 bases at V and 0 bases at J, with 14 bases between. Germline V gene data show CDR1 as SGHAT and CDR2 as FQDESV (reference sequence). CDR3 in DNA: TGTGCCAGCAGCAGGGGGACCGGCCGCTCCTACAATGAGCAGTTCTTC. This codes for CASSRGTGRSYNEQFF. Drawing the rest from reference TRBV11-1 and TRBJ2-1, the complete variable domain is EAEVAQSPRYKITEKSQAVAFWCDPISGHATLYWYRQILGQGPELLVQFQDESVVDDSQLPKDRFSAERLKGVDSTLKIQPAELGDSAMYLCASSRGTGRSYNEQFFGPGTRLTVL.

V and J are TRBV15 and TRBJ2-1, with 7 bases identical to TRBD2. Germline CDR1 and CDR2: LNHNV and YYDKDF (reference sequence). V shed 3 bases, J shed 15 bases, and the junction held 8 bases outside the gene matches. The CDR3 sequence is 12 residues long. The CDR3 reads CATSRGEGWRFF. CDR3 bases: TGTGCCACCAGCAGGGGGGAGGGTTGGCGGTTCTTC.